This T cell receptor beta chain was captured in a study of cytomegalovirus exposure and HLA in healthy donors. The PCR was carried out with 60 Vbeta primers and 13 Jbeta primers. Clones were sequenced by immunoSEQ multiplex PCR, and TCRdb holds only the in-frame ones, with some missing. The sample records about 120,000 clones, approximately 80% being singletons. The V gene's germline CDR1 is MNHEY and CDR2 SVGAGI. The CDR3 runs to 15 residues. The V end lost 3 bases, the J end lost 1 base, and 9 bases lay between the germline ends. General study results and limits: Common viral pathogens (according to a later analysis) appeared linked to several of the most significant clusters.

This clone was counted between two and nine times. The antigen is unknown. The rearrangement uses TRBV6-5 and TRBJ2-2; D remains ambiguous. This TCR came from a man aged 40-49 years in good health and CMV-seronegative. Sequencing input: PBMCs. CDR3 residues: CASSYRSRNTGELFF. The CDR3 DNA reads as TGTGCCAGCAGTTATCGGAGTCGGAACACCGGGGAGCTGTTTTTT.